The 11 T cell receptor beta chains listed next were all sequenced from one sample in a study of blood T cells in healthy people across ages. Then a second PCR, running about 7 to 11 cycles, was carried out with a sample-barcoded 5' primer and a J-beta primer mix. TCRdb re-derived calls from the 5' RACE reads in MiXCR, one entry per CDR3 protein. In the table there are 1 million or so distinct CDR3 sequences, 40% to 50% of which are singletons. Input material: blood. These receptors all stem from a woman in her sixties or seventies in good health.

This rearrangement joins TRBV5-5 to TRBJ1-1, with 11 positions matching TRBD1. Germline CDR1 is SGHKS and CDR2 is YYEKEE (reference sequence). This CDR3 is built from 15 residues. Losses at the gene ends were 4 bases for V and 4 bases for J; bases not matched to a gene: 6. CDR3: CASSRQDRGLTEAFF. The CDR3 bases are TGTGCCAGCAGCCGCCAGGACAGGGGGCTCACTGAAGCTTTCTTT.

CDR3 nucleotide sequence: TGTGCCAGCAGCACAGCGGGTACAGGCAATCAGCCCCAGCATTTT. Translation: CASSTAGTGNQPQHF. The chain joins TRBV6-5 to TRBJ1-5, with D unresolved. The germline V gene encodes CDR1 MNHEY and CDR2 SVGAGI. Between the trimmed V and J ends, which lost 6 bases and 2 bases, there was a span of 14 bases. This CDR3 has 15 residues.

The chain carries TRBV30 and TRBJ1-4, with D possibly being TRBD1 (5 bases). Germline loops: CDR1 GTSNPN, CDR2 SVGIG (reference sequence). The V and J ends lost 3 bases and 7 bases respectively, with 18 bases between them. The length of the CDR3 is 15 residues. The CDR3 loop reads CAWRRGAGGSEKLFF. In nucleotides, the CDR3 is TGTGCCTGGAGAAGAGGGGCAGGAGGTAGTGAAAAACTGTTTTTT. The full variable domain, rest sourced from reference TRBV30 and TRBJ1-4, is SQTIHQWPATLVQPVGSPLSLECTVEGTSNPNLYWYRQAAGRGLQLLFYSVGIGQISSEVPQNLSASRPQDRQFILSSKKLLLSDSGFYLCAWRRGAGGSEKLFFGSGTQLSVL.

The CDR3 sequence is CASSLNPGGEQFF. In nucleotides, the CDR3 is TGTGCCAGCAGCTTAAACCCAGGGGGCGAGCAGTTCTTC. The V gene is TRBV7-3, the J gene TRBJ2-1; 8 positions match TRBD1. Germline loops: CDR1 SGHTA, CDR2 FQGTGA. This CDR3 is built from 13 residues. The trim removed 1 base at V and 10 bases at J, leaving 3 bases unmatched. The full variable domain, in which reference TRBV7-3 and TRBJ2-1 provide the parts outside the CDR3, is GAGVSQTPSNKVTEKGKYVELRCDPISGHTALYWYRQSLGQGPEFLIYFQGTGAADDSGLPNDRFFAVRPEGSVSTLKIQRTERGDSAVYLCASSLNPGGEQFFGPGTRLTVL.

The chain is built from TRBV7-2 and TRBJ2-5, with TRBD2 identical over 7 bases. This CDR3 is 16 amino acids long. V was pared by 0 bases and J by 2 bases, with 6 bases of the junction left unmatched. Looked up from germline, CDR1 is SGHTA and CDR2 is FQGNSA. The CDR3 bases are TGTGCCAGCAGCTTAGCGGGTTTGGGGGGGCAAGAGACCCAGTACTTC. It specifies CASSLAGLGGQETQYF.

V gene TRBV5-1 combines with J gene TRBJ2-1, with a weak D call TRBD1 (5 bases). The CDR3 has 15 amino acids. V lost 0 bases, J lost 6 bases, and 13 bases lay in between. CDR1 is SGHRS, CDR2 YFSETQ, per germline. CDR3 nucleotide sequence: TGCGCCAGCAGCTTGGGACAGAGAGTAGGCAATGAGCAGTTCTTC. As protein: CASSLGQRVGNEQFF.

The chain joins TRBV7-9 to TRBJ2-7, with TRBD1 matching over 10 bases. This CDR3 contains 16 residues. Germline trimming cut 7 bases from V and 0 bases from J; bases unmatched to any gene: 9. Germline V lookup: CDR1 SEHNR, CDR2 FQNEAQ (reference sequence). In DNA, the CDR3 is TGTGCCAGCACCACCCAGGGACAGGGGTACTCCTACGAGCAGTACTTC. It yields the protein CASTTQGQGYSYEQYF.

The V gene is TRBV24-1, the J gene TRBJ2-3; 14 nucleotides match TRBD2. In germline, CDR1 is KGHDR, CDR2 SFDVKD. Germline trimming cut 5 bases from V and 4 bases from J; bases unmatched to any gene: 4. The CDR3 runs to 16 residues. The CDR3 bases are TGTGCCACCAGTGGTCCGACTAGCGGGAGGGCAGATACGCAGTATTTT. It yields the protein CATSGPTSGRADTQYF.

The CDR3 nucleotides are TGTGCCAGCAGCTTATTAAGCGGGGTCCCCTACAATGAGCAGTTCTTC. Protein product: CASSLLSGVPYNEQFF. The chain has TRBV7-2 and TRBJ2-1; 7 positions match TRBD2. The CDR3 is 16 residues long. V was clipped by 2 bases and J by 2 bases; unmatched bases: 6. Germline CDR1 SGHTA, CDR2 FQGNSA. Drawing the rest from reference TRBV7-2 and TRBJ2-1, the complete variable domain is GAGVSQSPSNKVTEKGKDVELRCDPISGHTALYWYRQSLGQGLEFLIYFQGNSAPDKSGLPSDRFSAERTGGSVSTLTIQRTQQEDSAVYLCASSLLSGVPYNEQFFGPGTRLTVL.

This clonotype was detected only a few times. The chain employs TRBV7-2 and TRBJ2-1, with 8 bases aligning to TRBD2. The CDR3 spans 15 residues. With V trimmed by 3 bases and J by 9 bases, 10 bases remained unmatched. Looked up from germline, CDR1 is SGHTA and CDR2 is FQGNSA. CDR3 residues: CASSLGGLAGFEQFF. CDR3 sequence (DNA): TGTGCCAGCAGCTTGGGCGGACTAGCCGGTTTTGAGCAGTTCTTC.

This clonotype was seen more than once but under ten times. The rearrangement links TRBV5-4 to TRBJ1-1, with 7 bases that match TRBD1. The germline CDR1 and CDR2 sequences are SGHNT and YYREEE (reference sequence). Trimming removed 3 bases from V and 0 bases from J; junction bases left unmatched: 5. There are 15 residues in the CDR3. The DNA for the CDR3 is TGTGCCAGCAGCTCTGAACAGGGGATGAACACTGAAGCTTTCTTT. Translation: CASSSEQGMNTEAFF.